The next 25 T cell receptor beta chains were all read from a single sample in a study of prognosis after radiotherapy for stage I lung cancer. Amplification of the TCR beta CDR3 (from genomic DNA) was done by two-round multiplex PCR. With primers specific to each TRBV and TRBJ gene, the first-round PCR was performed. TCRdb analysed the multiplex PCR reads with MiXCR anew, one entry per CDR3 protein. Of some 36,000 distinct CDR3 sequences listed, roughly 25% are singletons. Sequencing was performed on PBMCs, taken before or after stereotactic body radiation therapy (not recorded which). Receptors originate from a donor aged 50 or older with non-small cell lung cancer.

As concerns this clonotype: This sequence may be a read error, since a much larger clone differs from it by one base. The V and J genes are TRBV5-1 and TRBJ2-2, with 8 bases matching TRBD2. This CDR3 is built from 15 residues. The germline V gene encodes CDR1 SGHRS and CDR2 YFSETQ. In nucleotides, the CDR3 is TGCGCCAGCAGCGCGGGACTAGTATACGCCGGGAAGCTGTTTTTT. Protein product: CASSAGLVYAGKLFF.

This clonotype was picked up many times. The V call is TRBV30, the J call TRBJ2-5; D possibly corresponds to TRBD2 (6 bases). This CDR3 has 13 amino acids. Germline V lookup: CDR1 GTSNPN, CDR2 SVGIG (reference sequence). V was shortened by 0 bases and J by 9 bases, with 14 bases between the two germline ends. In DNA form, the CDR3 reads TGTGCCTGGAGTGTCGGGAGCGTCGGGTCCCAGTACTTC. Its protein is CAWSVGSVGSQYF.

Concerning this clonotype: This may be a read error: a much more frequent sequence differs by one nucleotide. The V gene is TRBV6-1, the J gene TRBJ2-5; no definite D call. CDR3 length equals 13 residues. Germline CDR1 MNHNS, CDR2 SASEGT. CDR3: CASRWFGEENQYF. CDR3 in DNA: TGTGCCAGCAGATGGTTTGGGGAAGAGAACCAGTACTTC.

To note about this clonotype: A read error may explain this, as a much larger clone is one base away. The chain links TRBV28 to TRBJ2-7; 8 nucleotides match TRBD2. The V gene's germline CDR1 is MDHEN and CDR2 SYDVKM. CDR3 size: 14 residues. The CDR3 spells CASSVSGDSYEQCF. The CDR3 nucleotides are TGTGCCAGCAGCGTTAGCGGGGACTCCTACGAGCAGTGCTTC. Full variable domain (missing parts from reference TRBV28 and TRBJ2-7): DVKVTQSSRYLVKRTGEKVFLECVQDMDHENMFWYRQDPGLGLRLIYFSYDVKMKEKGDIPEGYSVSREKKERFSLILESASTNQTSMYLCASSVSGDSYEQCFGPGTRLTVT.

This clonotype showed up many times. The chain links TRBV20-1 to TRBJ2-1; 16 bases are a match to TRBD2. The CDR3 contains 17 residues. The V gene's germline CDR1 is DFQATT and CDR2 SNEGSKA (reference sequence). After removal of 3 bases from V and 9 bases from J, the junction contained 11 bases not matched to a gene. For the CDR3, the DNA is TGCAGTGCTAGCGGGACTAGCGGGAGGGCCGAGGATTTTGAGCAGTTCTTC. It is translated as CSASGTSGRAEDFEQFF.

The V call is TRBV7-3, the J call TRBJ2-6; the D gene is possibly TRBD2 (6 bases). Trimming pared 5 bases from V and 9 bases from J, leaving 14 bases between. The CDR3 sequence is 14 residues long. Germline CDR1 reads SGHTA; CDR2 reads FQGTGA. Written as DNA, the CDR3 is TGTGCCAGCAGCCCCATCGGAGGGAACAACGTCCTGACTTTC. Its translation is CASSPIGGNNVLTF.

Within the sample, this clonotype is medium-sized. This sequence joins TRBV20-1 and TRBJ1-2, with 9 bases aligning to TRBD1. Germline-derived CDR1 and CDR2 are DFQATT and SNEGSKA (reference sequence). The CDR3 runs to 12 residues. V shed 5 bases, J shed 6 bases, and the junction held 4 bases outside the gene matches. The CDR3: CSAWDRADGYTF. As DNA, the CDR3 is TGCAGTGCTTGGGACAGGGCGGATGGCTACACCTTC.

This clonotype was observed many times. This chain joins TRBV6-1 and TRBJ2-1; 13 bases are shared with TRBD2. V lost 8 bases and J lost 5; bases outside the gene matches: 3. This CDR3 is built from 14 residues. The V gene's germline CDR1 is MNHNS and CDR2 SASEGT. CDR3 residues: CASLGTSGNNEQFF. The CDR3 DNA is TGTGCCAGCCTCGGGACTAGCGGGAACAATGAGCAGTTCTTC.

The sample holds many counts of this clonotype. J is TRBJ1-3 and V is TRBV27; 7 bases fit TRBD1. Unmatched junction bases numbered 4, after V lost 6 bases and J lost 2 bases. This CDR3 is 14 amino acids long. CDR1 and CDR2 from the germline V gene are MNHEY and SMNVEV (reference sequence). Written as DNA, the CDR3 is TGTGCCAGCAGGTCGACAGGGACTGGAAACACCATATATTTT. This translates into CASRSTGTGNTIYF.

This clonotype was seen at least ten times. The genes are TRBV20-1 and TRBJ2-4, with a weak D call TRBD1 (5 bases). This CDR3 is built from 14 residues. The V gene's germline CDR1 is DFQATT and CDR2 SNEGSKA (reference sequence). Trimming took off 3 bases at V and 6 bases at J, with 15 bases between the two ends. CDR3 residues: CSASMARARNIQYF. DNA of the CDR3: TGCAGTGCTAGCATGGCCAGGGCGAGAAACATTCAGTACTTC.

This clonotype was recorded at least ten times. The chain uses TRBV6-1 and TRBJ2-1; TRBD1 might be the D (6 bases). The CDR3 runs 15 residues. With 4 bases removed from V and 1 base from J, the gap between germline ends came to 11 bases. Germline CDR1 reads MNHNS; CDR2 reads SASEGT. This CDR3 reads CASSAGAFSYNEQFF. CDR3 bases: TGTGCCAGCAGTGCAGGGGCTTTTTCCTACAATGAGCAGTTCTTC.

The sample holds many counts of this clonotype. V and J are TRBV11-3 and TRBJ2-1; D is possibly TRBD1 (6 bases). Per the germline V gene, CDR1 is SGHNT and CDR2 is YENEEA. This CDR3 is built from 12 residues. Trimming took off 3 bases at V and 6 bases at J, with 6 bases between the two ends. In DNA, the CDR3 is TGTGCCAGCAGCTTGGACAGCAATGAGCAGTTCTTC. It translates to CASSLDSNEQFF.

This clonotype was observed at least ten times. V is TRBV3-1 and J is TRBJ1-1; TRBD1 aligns across 10 bases. V dropped 8 bases and J dropped 3; count of bases not matched to a gene: 6. The CDR3 runs to 14 residues. From germline, CDR1 is LGHDT and CDR2 YNNKEL (reference sequence). This CDR3 reads CASGGTGVYTEAFF. DNA for the CDR3: TGTGCCAGCGGCGGGACAGGGGTTTACACTGAAGCTTTCTTT.

The chain combines TRBV20-1 with TRBJ2-7; 10 positions match TRBD1. The CDR3 is made up of 17 amino acids. J lost 4 bases, V lost 6 bases, and 18 bases had no gene match. Germline CDR1 DFQATT, CDR2 SNEGSKA (reference sequence). Here the CDR3 DNA reads TGCAGTGCGGGGGTGGGGACAGGGGCCACCTCGGGTTACGAGCAGTACTTC. Its protein is CSAGVGTGATSGYEQYF.

This clonotype was observed many times. This chain connects TRBV15 to TRBJ2-7, with D possibly TRBD1 on 6 matching bases. Germline V gives CDR1 LNHNV, CDR2 YYDKDF (reference sequence). The CDR3 covers 16 residues. V was shortened by 4 bases and J by 5 bases, with 21 bases between the two germline ends. CDR3 in DNA: TGTGCCACCAGCAACGATCCTACAGGGTTGCTGAACGAGCAGTACTTC. Amino acid sequence: CATSNDPTGLLNEQYF.

The chain employs TRBV9 and TRBJ2-4; TRBD2 is a possible D gene (5 bases). The V end lost 4 bases, the J end lost 6 bases, and 11 bases lay between the germline ends. Germline CDR1 SGDLS, CDR2 YYNGEE. The CDR3 has 13 amino acids. The CDR3 DNA reads TGTGCCAGCAGCCTCCGTGAGGGAAACATTCAGTACTTC. It translates to CASSLREGNIQYF.

As to this clonotype: A junction end diverges from the germline sequence, so it may reflect a read error. V and J are TRBV28 and TRBJ1-4; TRBD1 matches 11 bases. CDR1 is MDHEN, CDR2 SYDVKM, per germline. The CDR3 is made up of 15 amino acids. The CDR3 reads CVSSSGQGAPRWLFF. CDR3 coding DNA: TGTGTCAGCAGTTCAGGACAGGGGGCGCCTCGGTGGCTGTTTTTT.

Note on this clonotype: This may arise from a read error, as a much more abundant clone is one base away. The V call is TRBV6-2 or TRBV6-3, the J call TRBJ2-4; D not certain. The V end lost 6 bases, the J end lost 7 bases, and 19 bases lay between the germline ends. Germline CDR1 reads MNHEY; CDR2 reads SVGEGT. CDR3 length: 15 amino acids. The CDR3 DNA follows: TGTGCCAGCAGGGTCGCAGTGTCCTCGACCAACATTCAGTACTTC. Protein product: CASRVAVSSTNIQYF.

The table lists this clonotype with many counts. V and J are TRBV18 and TRBJ2-3; D could derive from TRBD1 or TRBD2 (5 bases each). The CDR3 is made up of 14 amino acids. V was clipped by 6 bases and J by 0 bases, with 10 bases between them. Germline-derived CDR1 and CDR2 are KGHSH and LQKENI. The CDR3 here is CASSRDGSTDTQYF. The CDR3 DNA follows: TGTGCCAGCTCTCGGGACGGGAGCACAGATACGCAGTATTTT.

This clonotype was found many times. The rearrangement links TRBV7-6 to TRBJ2-7; D remains unclear. CDR1 is SGHVS, CDR2 FNYEAQ, per germline. V lost 6 bases to trimming and J lost 6 bases, with 18 bases between them. The CDR3 spans 14 residues. The CDR3 bases are TGTGCCAGCAGTTCGGGCCCAAACGTCGGCGAGCAGTACTTC. Residues: CASSSGPNVGEQYF.

This clonotype was observed at least ten times. The chain carries TRBV3-1 and TRBJ1-1; possibly TRBD1 for D (5 bases). With 1 base removed from V and 6 bases from J, the gap between germline ends came to 27 bases. Germline assignment: CDR1 LGHDT and CDR2 YNNKEL (reference sequence). This CDR3 spans 19 amino acids. The CDR3 DNA follows: TGTGCCAGCAGCCAAGGCCCTGTGGGGGGATGGGTTGCAGACTCTGAAGCTTTCTTT. Its protein product is CASSQGPVGGWVADSEAFF.

This clonotype appeared many times. V is TRBV3-1 and J is TRBJ1-5, with D possibly matching TRBD1 (5 bases). Germline V CDR1 and CDR2: LGHDT, YNNKEL (reference sequence). CDR3 length: 15 residues. Trimming took 1 base from V and 5 from J, leaving 12 bases between them. The CDR3 DNA is TGTGCCAGCAGCCAAGGTTGGGACCGGTATCAGCCCCAGCATTTT. Translated: CASSQGWDRYQPQHF.

The sample holds many counts of this clonotype. V is TRBV6-1 and J is TRBJ2-1, with 9 bases identical to TRBD2. The V and J ends lost 7 bases and 9 bases, in that order; junction bases with no gene match: 10. CDR1 is MNHNS and CDR2 is SASEGT in the germline V gene. There are 14 residues in the CDR3. CDR3 DNA sequence: TGTGCCAGCAATTTCGCGGGAGGGGGGGGTGAGCAGTTCTTC. Amino acid sequence: CASNFAGGGGEQFF.

There are many counts of this clonotype. The rearrangement uses TRBV11-1 and TRBJ2-2; D is unresolved. The V and J ends lost 1 base and 4 bases respectively, with 4 bases between them. The V gene's germline CDR1 is SGHAT and CDR2 FQDESV (reference sequence). This CDR3 is built from 13 residues. The CDR3 DNA reads as TGTGCCAGCAGCTTAGGTAGCACCGGGGAGCTGTTTTTT. Its translation is CASSLGSTGELFF.

This clonotype has a count of ten or more. V is TRBV28 and J is TRBJ2-7, with D tentatively TRBD1 (5 bases). The CDR3 spans 12 residues. Germline assignment: CDR1 MDHEN and CDR2 SYDVKM. V shed 5 bases and J shed 2 bases, with 7 bases lying between them. CDR3 in amino acids: CASSPQAYEQYF. In DNA, the CDR3 is TGTGCCAGCAGTCCACAGGCCTACGAGCAGTACTTC.